This is a list of T cell receptor beta chains from one sample in a study of blood T cells in healthy people across ages. TCRdb reprocessed the 5' RACE reads with MiXCR, giving one entry per CDR3 protein. The sample contains roughly 800,000 distinct CDR3 sequences, roughly 64% of which appear only once. Sequenced sample: blood. Receptors originate from a man aged 25 to 40 in good health. Each CDR3 is given with its conserved first and last residue. The D gene is left open where the match is weak. Clone size appears in some rows only: once, few, many, or a class for an expanded clone.

TRBV29-1,TRBJ1-4,few,NA,TGCAGCGTTACCTCGGAAGATGAAAAACTGTTTTTT,CSVTSEDEKLFF
TRBV9,TRBJ1-5,NA,NA,TGTGCCAGTGGGGCTTGGAATCAGCCCCAGCATTTT,CASGAWNQPQHF
TRBV12-3/TRBV12-4,TRBJ2-1,NA,TRBD2,TGTGCCAGCAGTTTACCCAAGCAGGGACTACTGAACAATGAGCAGTTCTTC,CASSLPKQGLLNNEQFF
TRBV20-1,TRBJ2-1,few,NA,TGCAGTGCTACGACCGATTCTTACAATGAGCAGTTCTTC,CSATTDSYNEQFF
TRBV7-9,TRBJ2-6,NA,NA,TGTGCCGGCTTTCCAGGGCCTGGGGCCAACGTCCTGACTTTC,CAGFPGPGANVLTF
TRBV5-6,TRBJ1-2,NA,NA,TGTGCCAGCAGCCCTCGACAGCGGCCGAACTATGGCTACACCTTC,CASSPRQRPNYGYTF
TRBV12-3/TRBV12-4,TRBJ2-5,NA,NA,TGTGCCAGCAGTCCCGCCAGGGGCGGTGTACAAGAGACCCAGTACTTC,CASSPARGGVQETQYF
TRBV10-1,TRBJ2-5,few,NA,TGCGCCAGCAGTGACAGACTAGAGACCCAGTACTTC,CASSDRLETQYF
TRBV10-3,TRBJ1-2,NA,NA,TGTGCCATCAGTCTAGCCTTCGACACGGCTTATGGCTACACCTTC,CAISLAFDTAYGYTF
TRBV11-1,TRBJ2-7,few,NA,TGTGCCAGCAGTTTAGGACGGACGATCTACGAGCAGTACTTC,CASSLGRTIYEQYF
TRBV28,TRBJ2-7,NA,NA,TGTGCCAGCAGGGGACGGAGAAGCTCCTACGAGCAGTACTTC,CASRGRRSSYEQYF
TRBV7-9,TRBJ1-6,NA,NA,TGTGCCAGCGGCGGGGACACGGGTTCACCCCTCCACTTT,CASGGDTGSPLHF
TRBV24-1,TRBJ2-1,NA,TRBD2,TGTGCCACCCAAAATCCGCGGGGGTACAATGAGCAGTTCTTC,CATQNPRGYNEQFF
TRBV5-1,TRBJ1-2,NA,NA,TGCGCCAGCAGCTTAGACAAGTCTAACTATGGCTACACCTTC,CASSLDKSNYGYTF
TRBV7-2,TRBJ2-5,NA,TRBD2,TGTGCCAGCAGCTTCGGGATAGCGGGAGTAAGGGAGACCCAGTACTTC,CASSFGIAGVRETQYF
TRBV20-1,TRBJ1-2,few,NA,TGCAGTGCCACAGGAACAGACCAAGGCTATGGCTACACCTTC,CSATGTDQGYGYTF
TRBV6-1,TRBJ1-5,once,TRBD1,TGTGCCAGCAGTAAAAGGGACAGCCATATTCCAAGGAACTATCAGCCCCAGCATTTT,CASSKRDSHIPRNYQPQHF
TRBV20-1,TRBJ2-7,NA,NA,TGCAGTGCAAGACTCGACAGCTCCTACGAGCAGTACTTC,CSARLDSSYEQYF
TRBV29-1,TRBJ2-3,NA,TRBD2,TGCAGCGTTGATAGGAGCGGGAGCCAGAATACGCAGTATTTT,CSVDRSGSQNTQYF
TRBV11-2,TRBJ1-4,few,NA,TGTGCCAGCAGCTTAGATGGCCAGGGCGAGAATGAAAAACTGTTTTTT,CASSLDGQGENEKLFF
TRBV20-1,TRBJ1-2,NA,TRBD1,TGCAGTGCTACGGGGACAGGGGAAAACTATGGCTACACCTTC,CSATGTGENYGYTF
TRBV4-1,TRBJ2-3,NA,NA,TGCGCCAGCAGCCCCACTAGATTCACAGAGCCGCAGTATTTT,CASSPTRFTEPQYF
TRBV30,TRBJ2-5,NA,NA,TGTGCCTGGAGTACCGGAAGTGGACCCCAGTACTTC,CAWSTGSGPQYF
TRBV6-2/TRBV6-3,TRBJ2-7,NA,NA,TGTGCCACTTCCCCCCCGACAGACTCCTACGAGCAGTACTTC,CATSPPTDSYEQYF
TRBV20-1,TRBJ2-3,once,NA,TGCAGTGCCCGCCCGTGGGGGCGGCCCACAGATACGCAGTATTTT,CSARPWGRPTDTQYF
TRBV29-1,TRBJ2-7,few,NA,TGCAGCGTTGACTCGGGAAATACGAACTACGAGCAGTACTTC,CSVDSGNTNYEQYF
TRBV25-1,TRBJ1-5,NA,NA,TGTGCCAGCAGTGAAGGGGGGTCAGTGAATCAGCCCCAGCATTTT,CASSEGGSVNQPQHF
TRBV7-9,TRBJ2-1,NA,NA,TGTGCCAGCAGCTCAGGCTTTGGTGAGCAGTTCTTC,CASSSGFGEQFF
TRBV6-5,TRBJ2-7,NA,NA,TGTGCCAGCAGTTGCCTGGACGACAAGTCCTACTCCTACGAGCAGTACTTC,CASSCLDDKSYSYEQYF
TRBV7-8,TRBJ2-3,many,NA,TGTGCCAGCCAAGAGGACGGAACAGGCGGGTCGCAGTATTTT,CASQEDGTGGSQYF
TRBV9,TRBJ2-1,NA,NA,TGTGCCAGCAGCGTTACAGGGATCCCCTACAATGAGCAGTTCTTC,CASSVTGIPYNEQFF
TRBV7-2,TRBJ2-7,once,NA,TGTGCCAGCAGCTACAGAAACCTGGGGGGACCGAGAACTTCCTACGAGCAGTACTTC,CASSYRNLGGPRTSYEQYF
TRBV9,TRBJ2-1,NA,NA,TGTGCCAGCAGCGCCCGGCCGGGGAGGCAATACGAGGGGGATGAGCAGTTCTTC,CASSARPGRQYEGDEQFF
TRBV3-1,TRBJ2-6,NA,NA,TGTGCCAGCACCCACTTTGGGGCCAACGTCCCGACTTTC,CASTHFGANVPTF
TRBV3-1,TRBJ2-1,NA,TRBD2,TGTGCCAGCAGCCCCTCGGGACTACCAGACAACCGGTTCTTC,CASSPSGLPDNRFF
TRBV4-1,TRBJ1-5,NA,NA,TGCGCCAGCAGCCAAGTATCGGGTCAGCCCCAGCATTTT,CASSQVSGQPQHF
TRBV7-2,TRBJ1-2,NA,NA,TGTGCCAGCAGCGACTCACCGGGGGAGTATTATGGCTACACCTTC,CASSDSPGEYYGYTF
TRBV7-2,TRBJ1-2,NA,NA,TGTGCCAGCAGCTTAGACAACTATGGCTACACCTTC,CASSLDNYGYTF
TRBV20-1,TRBJ2-7,NA,NA,TGCAGTGCTAGAGGAGGTTTGGGCCGGACCGGCTACGAGCAGTACTTC,CSARGGLGRTGYEQYF
TRBV10-3,TRBJ2-3,NA,TRBD2,TGTGCCATCAGCCCCGGGAGGGAAGATACGCAGTATTTT,CAISPGREDTQYF
TRBV29-1,TRBJ1-2,few,NA,TGCAGCGTTGAAGAATCTTCCTATGGCTACACCTTC,CSVEESSYGYTF
TRBV20-1,TRBJ1-2,NA,TRBD1,TGCAGTGCTAGACCCTCACAGGGGTGTGGCTACACCTTC,CSARPSQGCGYTF
TRBV28,TRBJ1-2,NA,NA,TGTGCCAGCAGTCCCCCGGGGGGGTCCGACTATGGCTACACCTTC,CASSPPGGSDYGYTF
TRBV29-1,TRBJ1-2,few,TRBD1,TGCAGCGTTGACGGTGATGCAGACAGGGCCCTGAAGTATGGCTACACCTTC,CSVDGDADRALKYGYTF
TRBV29-1,TRBJ2-5,few,TRBD2,TGCAGCGTTGATACTAGCGGGGAGGAGACCCAGTACTTC,CSVDTSGEETQYF
TRBV9,TRBJ1-2,NA,NA,TGTGCCAGCAGCGTCTTGTCAGGTGCCTATGGCTACACCTTC,CASSVLSGAYGYTF
TRBV6-1,TRBJ2-3,NA,TRBD2,TGTGTCAGCAGACAGCGGGGGCTAACAGATACGCAGTATTTT,CVSRQRGLTDTQYF
TRBV7-2,TRBJ1-5,NA,NA,TGTGCCAGCAGCTTATTTGAGGGAAGCAATCAGCCCCAGCATTTT,CASSLFEGSNQPQHF
TRBV6-2/TRBV6-3,TRBJ2-7,NA,NA,TGTGCCGGCAGTCACAGGGTTGGAAGCCGCGAGCAGTACTTC,CAGSHRVGSREQYF
TRBV15,TRBJ2-7,NA,TRBD1,TGTGCCACCAGCATGACAGGGGGCTACGAGCAGTACTTC,CATSMTGGYEQYF
TRBV29-1,TRBJ1-6,NA,NA,TGCAACCGGGTAGGACAGCCGTTCGGTTCACCCCTCCACTTT,CNRVGQPFGSPLHF